The rows below give T cell receptor beta chains drawn from one sample of a study of T cells in Graves' hyperthyroidism and ophthalmopathy. In TCRdb, the multiplex PCR reads were re-called with MiXCR into one record per CDR3 protein. The sample holds around 490,000 distinct CDR3 sequences, nearly 20% seen once. The sample comprised blood. The origin of the receptors is a man aged 40-49 years with Graves' ophthalmopathy. Each CDR3 is given without its conserved first and last residue.

12	TRBV12-3/TRBV12-4	ASTKGQFQETQY
22	TRBV28	ASSQRTDRPTKGARTSGANVLT
10	TRBV5-5	ASSLPPGEQY
12	TRBV28	ATNTRSYNSPLH
13	TRBV6-2/TRBV6-3	ASSYSGYHSYEQY
12	TRBV7-3	ASRQGPNTGELF
12	TRBV6-1	ASSDGVGTDTQY
11	TRBV20-1	SADRGNTGELF
14	TRBV11-2	ASSLASKVMNTEAF
13	TRBV27	ASMLQGGSGNTIY
13	TRBV27	ASSLSWGGDSPLH
12	TRBV20-1	SAPPQGPYNEQF
12	TRBV6-1	ASSTDRVHQPQH
12	TRBV2	AKTNDWSRRGYT
11	TRBV20-1	SAIQGTNEKLF
13	TRBV11-2	ASTLTKEVTDTQY
13	TRBV5-1	ASSLGTGGLGGYT
12	TRBV20-1	SAGLAVNTGELF
12	TRBV19	ASTSGRITGELF
11	TRBV6-5	ASSYPGRDTQY
11	TRBV29-1	SVWDYNSYEQY
13	TRBV28	ASRGGGHVNQPQH
12	TRBV20-1	SAREGGPSDTQY
12	TRBV10-3	AISEGPYNSPLH
14	TRBV10-3	AISESGPRGNYGYT
14	TRBV11-2	ASSHRLAGGPGELF
16	TRBV9	ASSVPLTPDRGTDTQY
15	TRBV20-1	SARVHSAPSRNYEQY
10	TRBV29-1	SVEVSYNEQF
16	TRBV6-2/TRBV6-3	ASSYASGTSGSRNTQY
13	TRBV6-1	ASTSGGLRGEKLF
10	TRBV30	AWSRDRETQY
11	TRBV15	ATSRGRTDTQY
13	TRBV15	ATSRPASAKNIQY
12	TRBV5-1	ASSGRGTSYEQY
13	TRBV9	ASRSGTSRTDTQY
11	TRBV10-3	ATTPQAQETQY
12	TRBV7-8	ASSLVTGGNEQF
11	TRBV20-1	SARLGGDNGQF
12	TRBV20-1	SAGATAGNQPQH
11	TRBV24-1	ATSVTGTYEQY
14	TRBV28	ASSLADRARGNGYT
14	TRBV27	ASGVLAGEAYNEQF
13	TRBV4-1	ASSHPGRQENTIY
13	TRBV11-1	ASSNGTHGNQPQH
11	TRBV12-3/TRBV12-4	VSCYSWGTEAF
14	TRBV7-2	ASSYPGREVLSEQF
14	TRBV6-1	ASRGLAGGRGGELF
12	TRBV20-1	SASTGGAYNEQF